This paragraph reports one T cell receptor beta chain. Its matching antigen is unknown. Sequencing used immunoSEQ multiplex PCR; TCRdb keeps in-frame clones, though not all of them. The sample shows tens of thousands of clones, under 95% of them seen only once. The CDR3 sequence is 15 residues long. CDR1 and CDR2 from the germline V gene are SGHNT and YYREEE (reference sequence). Trimming removed 0 bases from V and 0 bases from J, with 9 bases in between. The source of the sample is a study of cytomegalovirus exposure and HLA in healthy donors. Whole-study context: The same platform as the 500 to 700 first-cohort repertoires was used for the roughly 130 validation repertoires, a later analysis reported.

Study-wide results and limits: Within the 120 or so validation repertoires, first-cohort TCR clusters tended to co-occur, according to a later analysis. Associated with cytomegalovirus, according to the listing, were 150 to 200 TCR beta chains. In vitro, a few CMV-associated chains proved specific for CMV antigens.

The chain uses TRBV5-4 and TRBJ1-1; D perhaps matches TRBD1 (5 bases). This TCR was recovered from a woman in her 30s in good health and CMV-seronegative. The sample consisted of PBMCs. The CDR3 loop is CASSLGQTLNTEAFF. DNA of the CDR3: TGTGCCAGCAGCTTGGGACAGACCTTGAACACTGAAGCTTTCTTT.